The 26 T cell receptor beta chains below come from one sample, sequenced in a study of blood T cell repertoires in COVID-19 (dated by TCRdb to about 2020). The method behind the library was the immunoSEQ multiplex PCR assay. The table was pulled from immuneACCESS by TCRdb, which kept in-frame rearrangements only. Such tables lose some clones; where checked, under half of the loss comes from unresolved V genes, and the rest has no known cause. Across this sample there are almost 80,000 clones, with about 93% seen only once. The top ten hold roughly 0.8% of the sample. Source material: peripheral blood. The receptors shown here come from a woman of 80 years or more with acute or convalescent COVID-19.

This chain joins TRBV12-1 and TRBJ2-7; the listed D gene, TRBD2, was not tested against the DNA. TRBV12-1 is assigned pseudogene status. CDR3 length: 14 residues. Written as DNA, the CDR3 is TGTGCCAGCAGGGGACTAGCGGCCGTCTACGAGCAGTACTTC. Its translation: CASRGLAAVYEQYF.

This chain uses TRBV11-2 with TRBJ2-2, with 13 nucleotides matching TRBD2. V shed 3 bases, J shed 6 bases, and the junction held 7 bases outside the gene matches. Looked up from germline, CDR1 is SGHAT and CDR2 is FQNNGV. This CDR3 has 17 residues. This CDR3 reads CASSFRGTSGVSGELFF. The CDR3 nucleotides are TGTGCCAGCAGCTTTCGCGGGACTAGCGGGGTTTCCGGGGAGCTGTTTTTT.

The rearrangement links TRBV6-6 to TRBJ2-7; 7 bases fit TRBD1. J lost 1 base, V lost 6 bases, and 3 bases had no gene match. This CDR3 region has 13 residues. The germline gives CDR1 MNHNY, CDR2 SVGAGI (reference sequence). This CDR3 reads CASRRQGSYEQYF. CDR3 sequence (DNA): TGTGCCAGCAGGCGACAGGGTTCCTACGAGCAGTACTTC.

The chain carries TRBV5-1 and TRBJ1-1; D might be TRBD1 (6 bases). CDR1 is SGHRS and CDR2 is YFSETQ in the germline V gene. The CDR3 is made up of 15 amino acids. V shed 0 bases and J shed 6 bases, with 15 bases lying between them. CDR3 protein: CASSLVGATASEAFF. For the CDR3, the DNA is TGCGCCAGCAGCTTGGTGGGGGCCACTGCTTCTGAAGCTTTCTTT. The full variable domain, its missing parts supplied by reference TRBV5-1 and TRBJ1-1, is KAGVTQTPRYLIKTRGQQVTLSCSPISGHRSVSWYQQTPGQGLQFLFEYFSETQRNKGNFPGRFSGRQFSNSRSEMNVSTLELGDSALYLCASSLVGATASEAFFGQGTRLTVV.

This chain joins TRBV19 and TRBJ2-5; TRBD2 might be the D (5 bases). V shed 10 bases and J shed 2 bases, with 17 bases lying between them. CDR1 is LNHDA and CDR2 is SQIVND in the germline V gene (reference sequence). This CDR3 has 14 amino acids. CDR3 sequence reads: CATSIEPGQETQYF. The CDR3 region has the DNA TGTGCCACTAGCATAGAACCGGGACAAGAGACCCAGTACTTC.

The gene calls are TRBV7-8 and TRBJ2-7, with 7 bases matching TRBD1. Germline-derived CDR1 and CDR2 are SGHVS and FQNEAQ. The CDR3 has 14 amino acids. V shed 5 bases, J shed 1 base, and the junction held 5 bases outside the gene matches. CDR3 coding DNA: TGTGCCAGCAGCGGGCGGACAGGATCCTACGAGCAGTACTTC. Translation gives CASSGRTGSYEQYF.

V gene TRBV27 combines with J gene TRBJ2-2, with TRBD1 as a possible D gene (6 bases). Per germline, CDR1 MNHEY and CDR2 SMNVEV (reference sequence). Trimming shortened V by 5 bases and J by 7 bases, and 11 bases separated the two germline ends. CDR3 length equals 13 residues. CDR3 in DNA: TGTGCCAGCAGTCCGGCAGGGGTCGGGGAGCTGTTTTTT. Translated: CASSPAGVGELFF.

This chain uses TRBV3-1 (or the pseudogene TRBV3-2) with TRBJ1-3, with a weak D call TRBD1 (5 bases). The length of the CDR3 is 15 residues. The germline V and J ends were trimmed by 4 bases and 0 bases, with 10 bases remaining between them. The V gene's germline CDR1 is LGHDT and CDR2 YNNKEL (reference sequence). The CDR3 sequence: CASSLRQYSGNTIYF. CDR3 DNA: TGTGCCAGCAGCCTTCGACAGTACTCTGGAAACACCATATATTTT.

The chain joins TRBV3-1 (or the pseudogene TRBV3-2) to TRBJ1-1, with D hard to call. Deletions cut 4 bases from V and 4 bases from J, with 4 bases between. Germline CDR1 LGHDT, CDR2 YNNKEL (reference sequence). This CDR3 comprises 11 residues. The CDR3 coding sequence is TGTGCCAGCAGCCGGGCCACTGAAGCTTTCTTT. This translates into CASSRATEAFF.

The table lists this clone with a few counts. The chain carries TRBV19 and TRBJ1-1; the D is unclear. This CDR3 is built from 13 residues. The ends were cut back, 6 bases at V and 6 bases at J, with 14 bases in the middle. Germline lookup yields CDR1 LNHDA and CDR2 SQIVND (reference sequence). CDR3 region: CASSYAVGAEAFF. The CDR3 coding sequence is TGTGCCAGTAGCTATGCCGTGGGCGCTGAAGCTTTCTTT.

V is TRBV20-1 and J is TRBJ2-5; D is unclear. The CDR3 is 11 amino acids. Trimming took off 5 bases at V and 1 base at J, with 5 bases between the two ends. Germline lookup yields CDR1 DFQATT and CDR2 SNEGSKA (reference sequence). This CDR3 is CSARSQETQYF. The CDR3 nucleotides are TGCAGTGCTCGGAGCCAAGAGACCCAGTACTTC.

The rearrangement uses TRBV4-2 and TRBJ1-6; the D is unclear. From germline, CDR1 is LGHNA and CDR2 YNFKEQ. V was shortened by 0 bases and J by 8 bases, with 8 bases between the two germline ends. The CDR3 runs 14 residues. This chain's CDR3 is CASSQDKGDSPLHF. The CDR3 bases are TGTGCCAGCAGCCAAGATAAAGGAGATTCACCCCTCCACTTT.

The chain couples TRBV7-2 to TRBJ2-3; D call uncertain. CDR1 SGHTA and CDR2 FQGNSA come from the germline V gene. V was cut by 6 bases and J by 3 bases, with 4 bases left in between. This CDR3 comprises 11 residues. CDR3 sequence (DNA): TGTGCCAGCAGTTATACAGATACGCAGTATTTT. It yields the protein CASSYTDTQYF.

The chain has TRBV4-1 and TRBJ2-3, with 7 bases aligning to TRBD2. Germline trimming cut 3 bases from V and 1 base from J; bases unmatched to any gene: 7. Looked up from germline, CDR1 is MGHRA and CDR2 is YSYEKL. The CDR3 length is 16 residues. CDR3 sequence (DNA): TGCGCCAGCAGCCATGAAAGGGACTACCGCACAGATACGCAGTATTTT. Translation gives CASSHERDYRTDTQYF.

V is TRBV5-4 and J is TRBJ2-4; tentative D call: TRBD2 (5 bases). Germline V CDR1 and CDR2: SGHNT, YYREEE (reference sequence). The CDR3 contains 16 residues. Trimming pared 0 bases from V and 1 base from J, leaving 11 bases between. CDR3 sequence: CASSLGGRSAKNIQYF. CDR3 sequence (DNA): TGTGCCAGCAGCTTGGGAGGGCGCTCGGCCAAAAACATTCAGTACTTC.

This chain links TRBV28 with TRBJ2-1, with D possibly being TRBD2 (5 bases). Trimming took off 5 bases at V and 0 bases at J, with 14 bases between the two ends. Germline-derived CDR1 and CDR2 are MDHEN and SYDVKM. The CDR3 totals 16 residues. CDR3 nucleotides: TGTGCCAGCAGTACGGCAGCGGTTAGCTCCTACAATGAGCAGTTCTTC. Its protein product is CASSTAAVSSYNEQFF.

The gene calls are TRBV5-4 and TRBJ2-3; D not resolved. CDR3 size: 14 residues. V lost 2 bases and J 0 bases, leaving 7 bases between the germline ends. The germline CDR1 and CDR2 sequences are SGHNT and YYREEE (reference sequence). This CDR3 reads CASSLTTSTDTQYF. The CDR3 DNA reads TGTGCCAGCAGCTTAACGACTAGCACAGATACGCAGTATTTT.

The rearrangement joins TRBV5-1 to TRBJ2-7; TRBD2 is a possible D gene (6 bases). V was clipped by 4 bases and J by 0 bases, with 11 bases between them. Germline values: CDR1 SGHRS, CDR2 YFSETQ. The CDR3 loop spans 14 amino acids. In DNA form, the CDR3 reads TGCGCCAGCAGCACACGGGACTCCTCCTACGAGCAGTACTTC. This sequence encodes CASSTRDSSYEQYF.

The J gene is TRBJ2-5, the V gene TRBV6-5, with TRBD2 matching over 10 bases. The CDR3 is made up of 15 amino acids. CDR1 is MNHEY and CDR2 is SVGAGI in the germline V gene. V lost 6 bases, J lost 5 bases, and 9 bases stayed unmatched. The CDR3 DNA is TGTGCCAGCAGAAGCAGCGGGGGGGCCTACGAGACCCAGTACTTC. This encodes CASRSSGGAYETQYF.

The CDR3: CASRIGATGAGTDTQYF. The CDR3 bases are TGTGCCAGCAGGATTGGGGCCACCGGAGCCGGAACAGATACGCAGTATTTT. The chain combines TRBV2 with TRBJ2-3; D might be TRBD1 (5 bases). Trimming shortened V by 6 bases and J by 3 bases, and 22 bases separated the two germline ends. This CDR3 has 17 residues. In germline, CDR1 is SNHLY, CDR2 FYNNEI.

The CDR3 nucleotides are TGTGCCAGTAGTATAGATCCAGACAGCAATGAGCAGTTCTTC. Residues: CASSIDPDSNEQFF. The gene calls are TRBV19 and TRBJ2-1; D perhaps matches TRBD1 (5 bases). CDR3 length: 14 residues. V lost 0 bases and J lost 6, with 9 bases in between. CDR1 is LNHDA, CDR2 SQIVND, per germline (reference sequence). The full variable domain, completed using reference TRBV19 and TRBJ2-1, is DGGITQSPKYLFRKEGQNVTLSCEQNLNHDAMYWYRQDPGQGLRLIYYSQIVNDFQKGDIAEGYSVSREKKESFPLTVTSAQKNPTAFYLCASSIDPDSNEQFFGPGTRLTVL.

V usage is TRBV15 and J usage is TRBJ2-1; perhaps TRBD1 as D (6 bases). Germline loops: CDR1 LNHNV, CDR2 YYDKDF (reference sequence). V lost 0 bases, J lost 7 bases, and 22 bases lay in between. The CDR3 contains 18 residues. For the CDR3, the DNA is TGTGCCACCAGCAGAGACAGACTCACCCGACAGGTTGTGAATGAGCAGTTCTTC. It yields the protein CATSRDRLTRQVVNEQFF. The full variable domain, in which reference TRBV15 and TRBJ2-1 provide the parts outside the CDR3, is DAMVIQNPRYQVTQFGKPVTLSCSQTLNHNVMYWYQQKSSQAPKLLFHYYDKDFNNEADTPDNFQSRRPNTSFCFLDIRSPGLGDTAMYLCATSRDRLTRQVVNEQFFGPGTRLTVL.

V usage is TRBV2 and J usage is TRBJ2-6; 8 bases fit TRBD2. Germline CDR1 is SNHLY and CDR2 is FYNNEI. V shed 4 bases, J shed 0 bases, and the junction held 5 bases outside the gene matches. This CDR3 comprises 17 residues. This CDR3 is CASSVGGGFSGANVLTF. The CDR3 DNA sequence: TGTGCCAGCAGTGTGGGCGGGGGGTTCTCTGGGGCCAACGTCCTGACTTTC. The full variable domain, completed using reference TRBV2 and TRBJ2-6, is EPEVTQTPSHQVTQMGQEVILRCVPISNHLYFYWYRQILGQKVEFLVSFYNNEISEKSEIFDDQFSVERPDGSNFTLKIRSTKLEDSAMYFCASSVGGGFSGANVLTFGAGSRLTVL.

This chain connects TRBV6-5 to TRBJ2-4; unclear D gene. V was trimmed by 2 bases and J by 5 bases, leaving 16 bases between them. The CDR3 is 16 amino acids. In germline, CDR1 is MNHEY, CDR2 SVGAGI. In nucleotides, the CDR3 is TGTGCCAGCAGTTACACCCCAGCTGGGCGCGAAAACATTCAGTACTTC. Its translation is CASSYTPAGRENIQYF.

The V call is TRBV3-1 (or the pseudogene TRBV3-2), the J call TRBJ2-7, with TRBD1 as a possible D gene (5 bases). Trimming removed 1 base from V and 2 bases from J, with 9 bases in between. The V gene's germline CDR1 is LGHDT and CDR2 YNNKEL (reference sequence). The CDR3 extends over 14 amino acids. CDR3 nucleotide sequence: TGTGCCAGCAGCCAAGGCCAGGGCACCTACGAGCAGTACTTC. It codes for CASSQGQGTYEQYF.

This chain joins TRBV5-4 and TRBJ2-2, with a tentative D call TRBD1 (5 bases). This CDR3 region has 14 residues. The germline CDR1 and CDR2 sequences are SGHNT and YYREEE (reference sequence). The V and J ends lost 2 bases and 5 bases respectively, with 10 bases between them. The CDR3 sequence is CASSLPTVTGELFF. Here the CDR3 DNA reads TGTGCCAGCAGCTTACCGACAGTAACCGGGGAGCTGTTTTTT.